This T cell receptor (beta chain) is drawn from a study of CXCR3-negative and CXCR3-positive naive CD8 T cells. This CDR3 is built from 14 residues. Per germline, CDR1 ENHRY and CDR2 SYGVKD. It was by 5' RACE with UMI labels that the TRB cDNA libraries were prepared. TCRdb reanalyzed the 5' RACE reads, giving one entry per CDR3 protein sequence and no DNA. The sample's table shows around 140,000 distinct CDR3 sequences. The TCR originated in a human donor in good health. Some clones in this sample may be carry-over from other donors' samples. The gene calls are TRBV10-3 and TRBJ2-1. Sample: naive CXCR3- CD8+ T cells from blood. Subset: CD45RO-CCR7+CD27+CD95- naive CD8+ T cells lacking CXCR3 (TNR3-). This CDR3 is CAISEVGRDNEQFF.